These T cell receptor beta chains were read from a single sample in a study of T-cell reconstitution after alpha-beta-depleted transplantation in children. From the PCR reads, TCRdb called clonotypes with MiXCR, one entry per CDR3 protein. The repertoire holds approximately 400,000 distinct CDR3 sequences, about 16% seen once, with around 28% in the top ten. Sequencing used PBMCs, mostly from graft donor cells, obtained 360 days after TCRalphabeta/CD19-depleted stem cell transplant. These receptors all stem from a boy in the first two years of life who had a stem cell transplant for Wiskott-Aldrich syndrome, so the T cells may come from the graft donor. The CDR3 runs from the conserved cysteine through the conserved F or W. The D gene is left open where the match is weak. The listing skips clone size in some rows; elsewhere it reads once, few, many or a size class.

abundance	j_gene	d_gene	v_gene	len	CDR3nt	CDR3aa
.	TRBJ2-1	TRBD1	TRBV12-3/TRBV12-4	13	TGTGCCAGCAGTCCCCGGACAGGACGCGAGCAGTTCTTC	CASSPRTGREQFF
few	TRBJ1-5	TRBD1	TRBV12-3/TRBV12-4	15	TGTGCCAGCAGTTTTTGGGGACAGGCTAATCAGCCCCAGCATTTT	CASSFWGQANQPQHF
.	TRBJ1-5	TRBD1	TRBV7-9	13	TGTGCCAGCAGCCCACAGGGGGGGCAGCCCCAGCATTTT	CASSPQGGQPQHF
many	TRBJ2-1	.	TRBV20-1	13	TGCAGTGCTATGCCGGGATCCTACAATGAGCAGTTCTTC	CSAMPGSYNEQFF
few	TRBJ2-5	.	TRBV3-1	13	TGTGCCAGCAGCCAAGAGATCAGGAGGACCCAGTACTTC	CASSQEIRRTQYF
.	TRBJ2-7	.	TRBV4-3	15	TGCGCCAGCAGCCAAGATAGCAGGGGTGGTTACGAGCAGTACTTC	CASSQDSRGGYEQYF
few	TRBJ2-3	.	TRBV7-2	14	TGTGCCAGCAGCCATTTATATTTCCCAGATACGCAGTATTTT	CASSHLYFPDTQYF
few	TRBJ2-5	.	TRBV18	15	TGTGCCAGCTCACCAAGGGCGGATTTTCAAGAGACCCAGTACTTC	CASSPRADFQETQYF
.	TRBJ2-1	TRBD2	TRBV12-3/TRBV12-4	16	TGTGCCAGCAGACACCTGAGACTAGCAGCCTACAATGAGCAGTTCTTC	CASRHLRLAAYNEQFF
many	TRBJ2-1	TRBD2	TRBV6-2/TRBV6-3	17	TGTGCCAGCAGTTACCGCCTAGCGGGTAGCTCCTACAATGAGCAGTTCTTC	CASSYRLAGSSYNEQFF
.	TRBJ2-4	.	TRBV12-3/TRBV12-4	15	TGTGCCAGCAGCTATTCGGGGGTAGCCAAAAACATTCAGTACTTC	CASSYSGVAKNIQYF
.	TRBJ2-3	.	TRBV11-3	12	TGTGCCAGCACTACGGGCACAGATACGCAGTATTTT	CASTTGTDTQYF
many	TRBJ2-7	TRBD1	TRBV4-3	13	TGCGCCAGCAGCCACCCGGGACAGGGAGAGCAGTACTTC	CASSHPGQGEQYF
few	TRBJ2-6	TRBD1	TRBV6-1	17	TGTGCCAGCAGCCCTAGGGACAGGGCGTCTGGGGCCAACGTCCTGACTTTC	CASSPRDRASGANVLTF
.	TRBJ1-5	.	TRBV5-6	15	TGTGCCAGCAGCTTTGGGGGTACGGGCAATCAGCCCCAGCATTTT	CASSFGGTGNQPQHF
.	TRBJ2-7	TRBD2	TRBV5-1	16	TGCGCCAGCAGCTTGGGGAGAGGGGAGGGATCCTACGAGCAGTACTTC	CASSLGRGEGSYEQYF
.	TRBJ1-3	.	TRBV7-8	14	TGTGCCAGCAACGAACTATCCAGGTTGAACACCATATATTTT	CASNELSRLNTIYF
.	TRBJ2-5	.	TRBV2	13	TGTGCCAGCGGTGACAGGACTCAAGAGACCCAGTACTTC	CASGDRTQETQYF
.	TRBJ2-7	.	TRBV5-1	13	TGCGCCAGCAGCTTGGCGACAGAGTACGAGCAGTACTTC	CASSLATEYEQYF
.	TRBJ1-1	.	TRBV7-9	14	TGTGCCAGCAGCGGTAGGGGTCTTAACACTGAAGCTTTCTTT	CASSGRGLNTEAFF
.	TRBJ1-4	TRBD1	TRBV28	14	TGTGCCAGCAGTTTTTACAGGGGGCGAGTAAAACTGTTTTTT	CASSFYRGRVKLFF
few	TRBJ2-5	.	TRBV10-3	13	TGTGCCATCAGTGACAGGGGAAAGGAGACCCAGTACTTC	CAISDRGKETQYF
few	TRBJ2-2	.	TRBV4-2	12	TGTGCCAGCAGCGTCGCGGTCGGGGAGCTGTTTTTT	CASSVAVGELFF
.	TRBJ1-1	.	TRBV18	15	TGTGCCAGCTCACCAGGGCTCGGGGGGGGCACTGAAGCTTTCTTT	CASSPGLGGGTEAFF